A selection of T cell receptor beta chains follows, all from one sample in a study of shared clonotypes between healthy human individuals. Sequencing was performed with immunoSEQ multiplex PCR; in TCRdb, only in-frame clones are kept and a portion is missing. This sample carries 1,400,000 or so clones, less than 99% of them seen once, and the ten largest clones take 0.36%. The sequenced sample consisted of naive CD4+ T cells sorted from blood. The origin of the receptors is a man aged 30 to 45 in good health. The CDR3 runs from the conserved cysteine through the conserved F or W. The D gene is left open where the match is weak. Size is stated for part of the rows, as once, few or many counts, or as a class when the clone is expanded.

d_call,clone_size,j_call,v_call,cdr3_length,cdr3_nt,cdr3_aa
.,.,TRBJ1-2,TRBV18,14,TGTGCCAGCTCACCACCGCGCGATATCTATGGCTACACCTTC,CASSPPRDIYGYTF
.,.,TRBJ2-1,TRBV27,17,TGTGCCAGCAGTTTGGATGTAGAGGCCAGCCAAAGAAGTACGCAGTTCTTC,CASSLDVEASQRSTQFF
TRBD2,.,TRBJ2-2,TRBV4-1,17,TGCGCCAGCAGCCAATTTCCTAGCGGGGCGAACACCGGGGAGCTGTTTTTT,CASSQFPSGANTGELFF
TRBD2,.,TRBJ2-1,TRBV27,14,TGTGCCAGCAGTTACAGCGGGAGGGTGGTTGAGCAGTTCTTC,CASSYSGRVVEQFF
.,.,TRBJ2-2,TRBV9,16,TGTGCCAGCAGCGTAGCAGGACTTACGAACACCGGGGAGCTGTTTTTT,CASSVAGLTNTGELFF
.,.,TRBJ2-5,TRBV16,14,TGTGCCAGCAGCCGGGACATAGGCCAAGAGACCCAGTACTTC,CASSRDIGQETQYF
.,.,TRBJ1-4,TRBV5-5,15,TGTGCCAGCAGCTTAAACCAGGTCTATAATGAAAAACTGTTTTTT,CASSLNQVYNEKLFF
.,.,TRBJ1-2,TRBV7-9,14,TGTGCCAGCAGCCTGGGGGGCGCGGGTTCGGGCTACACCTTC,CASSLGGAGSGYTF
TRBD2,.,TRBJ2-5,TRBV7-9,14,TGTGCCGCCCAGGGACTAGCGGGAGTAGAGACCCAGTACTTC,CAAQGLAGVETQYF
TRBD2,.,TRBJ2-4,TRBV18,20,TGTGCCAGCTCACTACAATCCGGGACTAGCGGTTATATAGCCAAAAACATTCAGTACTTC,CASSLQSGTSGYIAKNIQYF
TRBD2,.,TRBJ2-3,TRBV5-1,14,TGCGCCACGAAACTAGCGGTTAGCACAGATACGCAGTATTTT,CATKLAVSTDTQYF
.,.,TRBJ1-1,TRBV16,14,TGTGCCAGCAGCCAATCGTACGGGAACACTGAAGCTTTCTTT,CASSQSYGNTEAFF
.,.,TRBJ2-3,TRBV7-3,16,TGTGCCAGCAGCTTAACTGCTACGGGAGTCACAGATACGCAGTATTTT,CASSLTATGVTDTQYF
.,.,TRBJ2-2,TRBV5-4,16,TGTGCCAGCAGCTTGCGGAGACAGTATAACACCGGGGAGCTGTTTTTT,CASSLRRQYNTGELFF
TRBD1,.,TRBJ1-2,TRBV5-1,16,TGCGCCAGCAGCTCCGGGACAGGCGTCATCTCCTATGGCTACACCTTC,CASSSGTGVISYGYTF
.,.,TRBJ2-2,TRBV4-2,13,TGTGCCAGCAGCCAAAGTGGCACCGGGGAGCTGTTTTTT,CASSQSGTGELFF
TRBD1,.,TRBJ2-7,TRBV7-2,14,TGTGCCAGCAGCCCTACAGGGGGGCCCTACGAGCAGTACTTC,CASSPTGGPYEQYF
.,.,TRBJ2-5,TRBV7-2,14,TGTGCCAGCAGCTTGGTAGCGGCGCAAGAGACCCAGTACTTC,CASSLVAAQETQYF
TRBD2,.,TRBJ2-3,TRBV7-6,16,TGTGCCAGCAGCTTAGTGGGGACTAGCGGGTCTAATACGCAGTATTTT,CASSLVGTSGSNTQYF
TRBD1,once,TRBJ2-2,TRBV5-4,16,TGTGCCAGCAGCTTGGAACTCAGGGGGCAAACCGGGGAGCTGTTTTTT,CASSLELRGQTGELFF
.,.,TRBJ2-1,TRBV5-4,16,TGTGCCAGCAGACCCGGACAGATGAGCTCCTACAATGAGCAGTTCTTC,CASRPGQMSSYNEQFF
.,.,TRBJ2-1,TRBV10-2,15,TGCGCCAGCAGGGAGAACACAGGGACCCACAATGAGCAGTTCTTC,CASRENTGTHNEQFF
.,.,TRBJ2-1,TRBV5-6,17,TGTGCCAGCAGCTTCCTGGCTGGCGGGGTCTCCTACAATGAGCAGTTCTTC,CASSFLAGGVSYNEQFF
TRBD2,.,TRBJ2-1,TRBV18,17,TGTGCCAGCTCACCATTCATTCGGGAGACTAGCCCCAATGAGCAGTTCTTC,CASSPFIRETSPNEQFF
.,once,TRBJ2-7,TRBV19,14,TGTGCCAGTAGTATAACCGGGACAACCTACGAGCAGTACTTC,CASSITGTTYEQYF
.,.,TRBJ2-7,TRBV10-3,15,TGTGCCATCAGTGATGGTGGGGCCTCTTCCTACGAGCAGTACTTC,CAISDGGASSYEQYF
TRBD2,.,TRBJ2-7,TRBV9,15,TGTGCCAGCAGCGTGCTTAGCGGGGGGGTCTACGAGCAGTACTTC,CASSVLSGGVYEQYF
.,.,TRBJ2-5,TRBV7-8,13,TGTGCCAGCAGCGGAGGGCCGGCGGAGACCCAGTACTTC,CASSGGPAETQYF
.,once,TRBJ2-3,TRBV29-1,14,TGCAGCGTTGCAGGCGGGCCGAGCACAGATACGCAGTATTTT,CSVAGGPSTDTQYF
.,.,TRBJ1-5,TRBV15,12,TGTGCCACCGCCAGGGTTAATCAGCCCCAGCATTTT,CATARVNQPQHF
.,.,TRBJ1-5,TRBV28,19,TGTGCCAGCAGCTCCAACCGGGACGGAGTAATCCGTAGCAATCAGCCCCAGCATTTT,CASSSNRDGVIRSNQPQHF
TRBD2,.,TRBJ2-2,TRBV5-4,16,TGTGCCAGCAGCTTTCTAGCGGGCGAAAACACCGGGGAGCTGTTTTTT,CASSFLAGENTGELFF
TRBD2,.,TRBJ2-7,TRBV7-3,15,TGTGCCAGCAGCCCACAGCGGGAGGGTCCCTACGAGCAGTACTTC,CASSPQREGPYEQYF
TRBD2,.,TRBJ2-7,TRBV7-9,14,TGTGCCAGCAGCTTTGGGACTAGCGCCTACGAGCAGTACTTC,CASSFGTSAYEQYF
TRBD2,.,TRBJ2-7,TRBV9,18,TGTGCCAGCAGCCCGCTGCGGGAGGAGTTCCCCAGCTCCTACGAGCAGTACTTC,CASSPLREEFPSSYEQYF
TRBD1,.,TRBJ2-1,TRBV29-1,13,TGCAGCGTTCTGAGAGAGGGGGCCTATGAGCAGTTCTTC,CSVLREGAYEQFF
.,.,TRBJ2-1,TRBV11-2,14,TGTGCCAGCAGCTTAATCGCTGGAGTCAATGAGCAGTTCTTC,CASSLIAGVNEQFF
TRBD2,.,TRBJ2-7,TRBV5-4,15,TGTGCCAGCAGCTCGATGGGACGGGAGGACTACGAGCAGTACTTC,CASSSMGREDYEQYF
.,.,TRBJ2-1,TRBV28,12,TGTGCCAGCGGGGGGCGCTACAATGAGCAGTTCTTC,CASGGRYNEQFF
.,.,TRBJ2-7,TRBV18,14,TGTGCCAGCGCACTTTCCAGGTCCCCCTACGAGCAGTACTTC,CASALSRSPYEQYF
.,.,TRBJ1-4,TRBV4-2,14,TGTGCCAGCAGCCAGGTTGCAGGGGAAGAAAAACTGTTTTTT,CASSQVAGEEKLFF
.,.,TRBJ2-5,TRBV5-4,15,TGTGCCAGCAGCCAGGGGGGCCCCATAGGGGAGACCCAGTACTTC,CASSQGGPIGETQYF
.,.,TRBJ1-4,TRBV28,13,TGTGCCAGCAGTTTAGAAGGGTACGAAAAACTGTTTTTT,CASSLEGYEKLFF
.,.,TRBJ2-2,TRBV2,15,TGTGCCAGCCGAGGACGGATCGAGGGGACCGGGGAGCTGTTTTTT,CASRGRIEGTGELFF
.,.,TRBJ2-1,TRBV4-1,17,TGCGCCAGCAGCCTTCGGTTGTCGGGAGACTCCTACAATGAGCAGTTCTTC,CASSLRLSGDSYNEQFF